A selection of T cell receptor beta chains follows, all from one sample in a study of blood T cells in healthy people across ages. Each CDR3 protein gets one entry after TCRdb re-called the 5' RACE reads with MiXCR. The sample consists of around 1,500,000 distinct CDR3 sequences, around two fifths of them appearing once. Sequencing was performed on blood. Receptor source: a young woman in good health. CDR3s include the opening cysteine and the closing phenylalanine or tryptophan. A D gene is named only where the DNA matches it firmly. Rows give clone size only sometimes, using once, few, many, or a class for an expanded clone.

clone_size	v_call	d_call	j_call	cdr3_aa	cdr3_nt
-	TRBV25-1	TRBD2	TRBJ2-1	CASSELAGVSHNEQFF	TGTGCCAGCAGTGAATTAGCGGGAGTCTCCCACAATGAGCAGTTCTTC
few	TRBV30	TRBD1	TRBJ1-5	CAWSVPGDRENQPQHF	TGTGCCTGGAGTGTACCCGGGGACAGGGAGAATCAGCCCCAGCATTTT
-	TRBV4-1	-	TRBJ1-2	CASSQGALFNYGYTF	TGCGCCAGCAGCCAAGGGGCGCTTTTTAACTATGGCTACACCTTC
-	TRBV12-3/TRBV12-4	TRBD1	TRBJ2-7	CASSSWGTGGDEQYF	TGTGCCAGCAGCTCATGGGGGACAGGGGGCGATGAGCAGTACTTC
few	TRBV13	TRBD1	TRBJ1-2	CATGQGASGYTF	TGTGCCACCGGACAGGGGGCCTCTGGCTACACCTTC
many	TRBV20-1	TRBD2	TRBJ2-3	CSASKGTSPDTQYF	TGCAGTGCTAGTAAGGGGACTAGCCCAGATACGCAGTATTTT
-	TRBV7-8	TRBD1	TRBJ1-1	CASSFDRESEAFF	TGTGCCAGCAGCTTCGACAGGGAATCTGAAGCTTTCTTT
-	TRBV3-1	-	TRBJ2-1	CASSHSDGTYNEQFF	TGTGCCAGCAGCCATTCGGACGGGACCTACAATGAGCAGTTCTTC
few	TRBV5-6	TRBD1	TRBJ1-1	CASSSDRVNVAFF	TGTGCCAGCAGCTCGGACAGGGTAAACGTAGCTTTCTTT
-	TRBV28	-	TRBJ1-1	CASSFGTSRTEAFF	TGTGCCAGCAGTTTCGGGACGAGTCGAACTGAAGCTTTCTTT
once	TRBV5-1	-	TRBJ2-1	CASSLARTAGVDEQFF	TGCGCCAGCAGCTTGGCCAGAACTGCCGGTGTCGATGAGCAGTTCTTC
few	TRBV20-1	TRBD1	TRBJ1-2	CSARDPGQGAYGYTF	TGCAGTGCTAGAGATCCGGGACAGGGGGCCTATGGCTACACCTTC
few	TRBV7-9	TRBD2	TRBJ2-1	CASSLSGTRDEQFF	TGTGCCAGCAGCCTATCCGGGACTAGGGATGAGCAGTTCTTC
-	TRBV9	-	TRBJ2-5	CASSRHGGEDGSEQETQYF	TGTGCCAGCAGTCGCCACGGGGGAGAGGACGGATCTGAACAAGAGACCCAGTACTTC
few	TRBV28	-	TRBJ2-6	CASSNGQSSGANVLTF	TGTGCCAGCAGCAACGGACAGAGCTCTGGGGCCAACGTCCTGACTTTC
-	TRBV6-1	TRBD1	TRBJ2-1	CASRVGQGASNEQFF	TGTGCCAGCAGGGTGGGACAGGGGGCTAGCAATGAGCAGTTCTTC
-	TRBV7-2	-	TRBJ2-5	CASSHNRASQETQYF	TGTGCCAGCAGCCACAACAGGGCCTCTCAAGAGACCCAGTACTTC
-	TRBV7-9	TRBD1	TRBJ2-1	CASSPPTGTASYNEQFF	TGTGCCAGCAGCCCCCCAACCGGGACAGCCTCCTACAATGAGCAGTTCTTC
-	TRBV20-1	-	TRBJ2-7	CSAAGQSYVQYF	TGCAGTGCGGCGGGACAGTCCTACGTGCAGTACTTC
-	TRBV7-2	-	TRBJ2-3	CASSPISSHTDTQYF	TGTGCCAGCAGCCCGATCTCGTCCCACACAGATACGCAGTATTTT